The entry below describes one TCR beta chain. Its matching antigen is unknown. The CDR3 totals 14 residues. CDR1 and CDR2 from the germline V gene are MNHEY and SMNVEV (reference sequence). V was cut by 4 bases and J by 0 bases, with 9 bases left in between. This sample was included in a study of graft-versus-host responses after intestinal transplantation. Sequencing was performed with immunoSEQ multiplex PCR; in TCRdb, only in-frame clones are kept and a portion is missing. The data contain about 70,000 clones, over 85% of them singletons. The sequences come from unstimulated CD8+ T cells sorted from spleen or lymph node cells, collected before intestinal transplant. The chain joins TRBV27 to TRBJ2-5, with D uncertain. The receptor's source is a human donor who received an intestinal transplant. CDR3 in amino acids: CASSSGRNQETQYF. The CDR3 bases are TGTGCCAGCAGTTCCGGCAGGAACCAAGAGACCCAGTACTTC.